This T cell receptor (beta chain) was observed in a study of blood T cell repertoires in COVID-19. The V gene's germline CDR1 is ENHRY and CDR2 SYGVKD. The CDR3 loop spans 14 amino acids. The ends were cut back, 4 bases at V and 2 bases at J, with 12 bases in the middle. Here immunoSEQ multiplex PCR was the method, and the copy in TCRdb shows in-frame clones only, minus some. The sample has 79,000 or so clones, about 85% seen once. Sequencing used peripheral blood. The TCR sequence derives from a man between 60 and 70 years old with COVID-19, enrolled during active disease. V usage is TRBV10-3 and J usage is TRBJ2-7, with D perhaps matching TRBD2 (5 bases). As DNA, the CDR3 is TGTGCCATCAGTGCGGGGTCGGCGACCTACGAGCAGTACTTC. Its protein is CAISAGSATYEQYF.